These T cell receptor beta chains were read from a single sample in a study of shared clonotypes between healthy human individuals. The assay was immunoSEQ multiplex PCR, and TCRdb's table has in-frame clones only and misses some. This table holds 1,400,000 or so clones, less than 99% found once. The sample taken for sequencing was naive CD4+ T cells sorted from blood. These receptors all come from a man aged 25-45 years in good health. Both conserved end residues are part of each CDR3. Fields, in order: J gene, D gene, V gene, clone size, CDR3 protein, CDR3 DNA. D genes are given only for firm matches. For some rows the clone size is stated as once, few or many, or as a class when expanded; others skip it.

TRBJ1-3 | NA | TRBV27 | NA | CASSSRLGSIYF | TGTGCCAGCAGCTCGCGTCTTGGGTCCATATATTTT
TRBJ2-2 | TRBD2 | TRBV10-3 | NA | CAIRIAGGNTGELFF | TGTGCCATCAGAATAGCGGGAGGGAACACCGGGGAGCTGTTTTTT
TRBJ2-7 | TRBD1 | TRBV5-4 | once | CASSLAGGQGFRYEQYF | TGTGCCAGCAGCTTGGCCGGGGGACAGGGTTTTCGCTACGAGCAGTACTTC
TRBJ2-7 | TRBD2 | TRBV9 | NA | CASSVAGRGGEQYF | TGTGCCAGCAGCGTAGCCGGGAGGGGAGGCGAGCAGTACTTC
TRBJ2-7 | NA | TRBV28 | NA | CASSLGSRYEQYF | TGTGCCAGCAGTTTAGGGAGCCGCTACGAGCAGTACTTC
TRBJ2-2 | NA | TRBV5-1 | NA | CASSRIGASGELFF | TGCGCCAGCAGCCGAATAGGGGCTTCCGGGGAGCTGTTTTTT
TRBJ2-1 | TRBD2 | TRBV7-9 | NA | CASSRDRGLAGDNEQFF | TGTGCCAGCAGCCGAGACCGGGGGCTAGCGGGGGACAATGAGCAGTTCTTC
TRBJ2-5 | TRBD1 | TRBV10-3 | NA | CAISESRQGISETQYF | TGTGCCATCAGTGAGTCTAGACAGGGGATTTCAGAGACCCAGTACTTC
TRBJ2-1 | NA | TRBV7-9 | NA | CASSPSAAGEGSEQFF | TGTGCCAGCAGCCCTTCCGCGGCAGGGGAGGGGAGTGAGCAGTTCTTC
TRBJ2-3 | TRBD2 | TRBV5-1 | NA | CASRTGLAVKYTDTQYF | TGCGCCAGCAGAACTGGACTAGCGGTAAAATACACAGATACGCAGTATTTT
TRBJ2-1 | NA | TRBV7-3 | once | CASSLTGEQFF | TGTGCCAGCAGCTTAACTGGTGAGCAGTTCTTC
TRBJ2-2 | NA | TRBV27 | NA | CASSLRTKRGTKVFF | TGTGCCAGCAGTTTACGGACCAAGAGGGGTACTAAGGTGTTTTTT